This T cell receptor beta chain was profiled in a study of early stage breast cancer tumors. V dropped 2 bases and J dropped 6; count of bases not matched to a gene: 9. The CDR3 extends over 15 amino acids. Germline CDR1 reads SGHTA; CDR2 reads FQGNSA. The table came from immunoSEQ multiplex PCR; TCRdb's copy has only in-frame clones and leaves some out. Of 50,000 to 75,000 clones in the sample, 60% to 85% were seen once. Input material: blood. The receptor's source is a young adult with breast cancer. V usage is TRBV7-2 and J usage is TRBJ2-7; 8 bases agree with TRBD1. The CDR3 loop is CASSLNARGQGEQYF. CDR3 sequence (DNA): TGTGCCAGCAGCTTAAACGCCAGGGGGCAGGGCGAGCAGTACTTC.